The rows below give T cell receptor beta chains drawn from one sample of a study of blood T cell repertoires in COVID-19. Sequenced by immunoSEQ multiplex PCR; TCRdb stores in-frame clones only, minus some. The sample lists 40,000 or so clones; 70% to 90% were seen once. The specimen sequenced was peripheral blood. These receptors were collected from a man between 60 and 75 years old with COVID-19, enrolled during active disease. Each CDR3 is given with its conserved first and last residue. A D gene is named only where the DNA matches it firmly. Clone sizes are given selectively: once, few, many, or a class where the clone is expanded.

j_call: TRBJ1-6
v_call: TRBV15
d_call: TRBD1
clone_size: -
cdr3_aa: CATSNRGNSPLHF
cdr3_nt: TGTGCCACCAGCAACAGGGGAAATTCACCCCTCCACTTT

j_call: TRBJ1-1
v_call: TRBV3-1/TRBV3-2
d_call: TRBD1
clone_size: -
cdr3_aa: CASTSQGGTEAFF
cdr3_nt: TGTGCCAGCACCTCCCAGGGGGGAACTGAAGCTTTCTTT

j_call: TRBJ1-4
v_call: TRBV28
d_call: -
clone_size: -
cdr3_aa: CASKHNEKLFF
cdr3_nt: TGTGCCAGCAAACATAATGAAAAACTGTTTTTT

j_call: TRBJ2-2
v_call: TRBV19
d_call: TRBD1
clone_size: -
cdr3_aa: CASNPGTGFFTGELFF
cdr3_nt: TGTGCCAGTAACCCCGGGACAGGGTTTTTCACCGGGGAGCTGTTTTTT

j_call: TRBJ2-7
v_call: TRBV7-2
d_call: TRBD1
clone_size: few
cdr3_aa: CASSSGQAGEQYF
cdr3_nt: TGTGCCAGCAGCTCCGGACAGGCTGGCGAGCAGTACTTC

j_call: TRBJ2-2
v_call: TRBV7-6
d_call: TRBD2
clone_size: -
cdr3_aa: CASSLALAGGTGELFF
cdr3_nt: TGTGCCAGCAGCTTAGCATTGGCGGGAGGGACCGGGGAGCTGTTTTTT

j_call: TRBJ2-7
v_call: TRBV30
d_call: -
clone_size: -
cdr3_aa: CAWTGPASFRYF
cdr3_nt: TGTGCCTGGACAGGGCCAGCTTCCTTTCGGTACTTC

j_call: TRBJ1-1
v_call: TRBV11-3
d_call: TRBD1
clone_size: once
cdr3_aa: CASSQGQGANTEAFF
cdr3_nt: TGTGCCAGCAGCCAGGGACAGGGGGCGAATACTGAAGCTTTCTTT

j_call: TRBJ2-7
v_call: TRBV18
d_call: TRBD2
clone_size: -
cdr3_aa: CASSPQGLAGGYEQYF
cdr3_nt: TGTGCCAGCTCACCCCAAGGACTAGCGGGAGGGTACGAGCAGTACTTC

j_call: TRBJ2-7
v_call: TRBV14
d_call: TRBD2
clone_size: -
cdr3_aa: CASSPHGTKKGHEQYF
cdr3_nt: TGTGCCAGCAGCCCACATGGGACTAAAAAAGGCCACGAGCAGTACTTC

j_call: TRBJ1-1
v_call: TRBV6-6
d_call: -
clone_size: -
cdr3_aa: CASSPQSGIEAFF
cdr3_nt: TGTGCCAGCAGCCCCCAATCAGGGATCGAAGCTTTCTTT

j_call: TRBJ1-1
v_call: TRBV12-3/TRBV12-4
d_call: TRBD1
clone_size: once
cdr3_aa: CASTLGGTAKAFF
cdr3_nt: TGTGCCAGCACCCTAGGGGGGACAGCCAAAGCTTTCTTT

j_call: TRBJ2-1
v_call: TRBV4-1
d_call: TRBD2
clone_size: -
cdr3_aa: CASSLGASGSNEQFF
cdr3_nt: TGCGCCAGCAGCCTCGGGGCTAGCGGGAGTAATGAGCAGTTCTTC

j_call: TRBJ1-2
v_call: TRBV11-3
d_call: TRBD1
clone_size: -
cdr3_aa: CASAPGQDYGYTF
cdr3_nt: TGTGCCAGCGCACCGGGACAGGACTATGGCTACACCTTC

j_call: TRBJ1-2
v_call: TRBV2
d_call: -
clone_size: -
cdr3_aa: CASSENPGANYGYTF
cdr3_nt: TGTGCCAGCAGTGAAAACCCAGGGGCTAACTATGGCTACACCTTC

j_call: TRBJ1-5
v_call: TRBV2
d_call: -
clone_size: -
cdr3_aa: CASSEVRDQPQHF
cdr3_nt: TGTGCCAGCAGTGAGGTGAGGGATCAGCCCCAGCATTTT

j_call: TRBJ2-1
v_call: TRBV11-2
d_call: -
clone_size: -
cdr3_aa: CASSLDVLNEQFF
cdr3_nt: TGTGCCAGCAGCTTAGATGTCCTCAATGAGCAGTTCTTC

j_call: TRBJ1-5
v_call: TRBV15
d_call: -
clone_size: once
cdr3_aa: CATSRDRTPNQPQHF
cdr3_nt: TGTGCCACCAGCAGAGATCGCACACCCAATCAGCCCCAGCATTTT

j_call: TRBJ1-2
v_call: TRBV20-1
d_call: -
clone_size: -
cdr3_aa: CSANRDYGYTF
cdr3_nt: TGCAGTGCTAACAGGGACTATGGCTACACCTTC